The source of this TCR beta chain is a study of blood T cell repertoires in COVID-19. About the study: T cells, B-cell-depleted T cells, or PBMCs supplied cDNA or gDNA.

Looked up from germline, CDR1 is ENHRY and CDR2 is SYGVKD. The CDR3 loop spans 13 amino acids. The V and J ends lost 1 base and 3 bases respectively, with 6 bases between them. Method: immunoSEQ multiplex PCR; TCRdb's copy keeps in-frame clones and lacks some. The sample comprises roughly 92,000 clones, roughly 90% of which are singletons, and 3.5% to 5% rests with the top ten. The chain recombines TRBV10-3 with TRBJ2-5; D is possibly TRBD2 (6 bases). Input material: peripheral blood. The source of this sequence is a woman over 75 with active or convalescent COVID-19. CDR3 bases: TGTGCCATCAGTGAGTGGGGGGAAGAGACCCAGTACTTC. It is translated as CAISEWGEETQYF.